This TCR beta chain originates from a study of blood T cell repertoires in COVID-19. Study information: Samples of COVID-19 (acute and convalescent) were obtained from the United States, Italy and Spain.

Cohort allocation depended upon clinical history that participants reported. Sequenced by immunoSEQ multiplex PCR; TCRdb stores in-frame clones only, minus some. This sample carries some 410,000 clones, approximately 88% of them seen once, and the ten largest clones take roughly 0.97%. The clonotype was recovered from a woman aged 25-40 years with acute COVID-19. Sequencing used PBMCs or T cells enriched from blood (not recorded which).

CDR3 sequence reads: CASSIRLRGTEAFF. Here the CDR3 DNA reads TGTGCCAGTAGTATTCGGCTCAGGGGCACTGAAGCTTTCTTT. The chain employs TRBV19 and TRBJ1-1; tentatively, D is TRBD1 (6 bases). From germline, CDR1 is LNHDA and CDR2 SQIVND (reference sequence). V lost 3 bases and J lost 4, with 12 bases in between. This CDR3 contains 14 residues.